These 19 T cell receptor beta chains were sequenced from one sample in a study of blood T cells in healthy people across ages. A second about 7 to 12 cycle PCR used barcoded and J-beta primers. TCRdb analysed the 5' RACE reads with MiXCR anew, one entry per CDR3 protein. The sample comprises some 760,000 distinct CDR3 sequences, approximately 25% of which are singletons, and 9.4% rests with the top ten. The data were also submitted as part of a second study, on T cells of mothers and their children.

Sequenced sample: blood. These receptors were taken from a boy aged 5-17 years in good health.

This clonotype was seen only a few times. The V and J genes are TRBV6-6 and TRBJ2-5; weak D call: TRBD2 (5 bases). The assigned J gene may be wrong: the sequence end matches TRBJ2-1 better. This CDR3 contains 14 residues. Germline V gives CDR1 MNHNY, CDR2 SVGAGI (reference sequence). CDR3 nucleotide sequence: TGTGCCAGCAGTTGGACTGGAGAAACCAATGAGCAGTTCTTC. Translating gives CASSWTGETNEQFF.

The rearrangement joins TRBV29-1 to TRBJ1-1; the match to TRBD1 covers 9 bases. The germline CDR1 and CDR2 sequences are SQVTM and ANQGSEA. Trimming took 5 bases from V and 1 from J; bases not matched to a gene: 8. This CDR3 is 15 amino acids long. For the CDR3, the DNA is TGCAGCGTTTATCTGACAGGGGGGCAGAACACTGAAGCTTTCTTT. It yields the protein CSVYLTGGQNTEAFF.

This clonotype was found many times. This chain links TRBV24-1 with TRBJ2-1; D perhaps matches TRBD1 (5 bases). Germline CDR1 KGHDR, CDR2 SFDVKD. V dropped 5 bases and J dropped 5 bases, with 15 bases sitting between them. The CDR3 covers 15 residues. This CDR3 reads CATSGPFKGDNEQFF. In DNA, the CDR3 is TGTGCCACCAGTGGCCCCTTCAAAGGGGACAATGAGCAGTTCTTC.

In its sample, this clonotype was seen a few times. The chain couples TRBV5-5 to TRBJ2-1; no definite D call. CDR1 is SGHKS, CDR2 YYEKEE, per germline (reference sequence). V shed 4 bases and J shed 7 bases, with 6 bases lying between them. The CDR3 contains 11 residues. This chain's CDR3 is CASSAKNEQFF. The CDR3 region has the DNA TGTGCCAGCAGCGCGAAGAATGAGCAGTTCTTC.

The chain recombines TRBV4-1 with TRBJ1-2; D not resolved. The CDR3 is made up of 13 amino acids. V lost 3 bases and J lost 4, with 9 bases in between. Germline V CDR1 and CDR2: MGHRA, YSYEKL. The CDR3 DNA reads TGCGCCAGCAGCCAGGAGTCCACCTATGGCTACACCTTC. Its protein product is CASSQESTYGYTF.

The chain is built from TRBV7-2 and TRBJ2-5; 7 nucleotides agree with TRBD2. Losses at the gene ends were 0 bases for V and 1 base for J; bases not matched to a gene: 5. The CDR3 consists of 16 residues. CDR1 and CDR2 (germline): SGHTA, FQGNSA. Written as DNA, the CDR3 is TGTGCCAGCAGCTTAGCGGCTGGCGGGGGCCAAGAGACCCAGTACTTC. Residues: CASSLAAGGGQETQYF.

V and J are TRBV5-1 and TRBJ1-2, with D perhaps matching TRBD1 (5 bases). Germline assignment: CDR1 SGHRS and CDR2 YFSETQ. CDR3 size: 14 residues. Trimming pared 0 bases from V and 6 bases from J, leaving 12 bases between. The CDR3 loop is CASSLAGPENGYTF. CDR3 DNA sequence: TGCGCCAGCAGCTTGGCGGGACCCGAGAATGGCTACACCTTC.

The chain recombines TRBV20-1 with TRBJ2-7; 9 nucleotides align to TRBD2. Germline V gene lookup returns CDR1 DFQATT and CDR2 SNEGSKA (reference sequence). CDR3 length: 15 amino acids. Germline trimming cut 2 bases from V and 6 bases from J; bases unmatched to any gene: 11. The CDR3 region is CSARSSGRILGEQYF. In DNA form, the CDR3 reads TGCAGTGCTAGATCCAGCGGGAGGATATTAGGCGAGCAGTACTTC.

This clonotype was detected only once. The CDR3 protein is CASSFVQGNEQFF. The CDR3 nucleotides are TGTGCCAGCAGCTTCGTTCAAGGCAATGAGCAGTTCTTC. The chain recombines TRBV5-6 with TRBJ2-1; the D is unclear. V gave up 2 bases and J gave up 6 bases, with 9 bases separating them. The CDR3 has 13 residues. From germline, CDR1 is SGHDT and CDR2 YYEEEE.

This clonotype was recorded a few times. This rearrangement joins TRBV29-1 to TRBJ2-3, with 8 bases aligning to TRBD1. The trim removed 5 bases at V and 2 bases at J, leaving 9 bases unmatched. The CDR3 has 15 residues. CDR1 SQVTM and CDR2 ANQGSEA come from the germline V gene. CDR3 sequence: CSVYGQGAYTDTQYF. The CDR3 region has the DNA TGCAGCGTTTACGGACAGGGAGCCTACACAGATACGCAGTATTTT.

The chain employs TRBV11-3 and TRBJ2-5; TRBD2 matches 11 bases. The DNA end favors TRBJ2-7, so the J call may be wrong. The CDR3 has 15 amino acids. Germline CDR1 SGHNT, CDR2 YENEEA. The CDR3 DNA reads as TGTGCCAGCAGCCTACTAGCGGGAGTATCCTACGAGCAGTACTTC. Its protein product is CASSLLAGVSYEQYF.

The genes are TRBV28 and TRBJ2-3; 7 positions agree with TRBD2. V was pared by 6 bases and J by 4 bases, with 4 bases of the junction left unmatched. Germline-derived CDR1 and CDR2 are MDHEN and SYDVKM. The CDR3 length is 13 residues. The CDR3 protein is CASRGAGSDTQYF. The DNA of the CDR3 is TGTGCCAGCAGGGGAGCGGGATCAGATACGCAGTATTTT. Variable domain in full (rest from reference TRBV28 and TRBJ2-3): DVKVTQSSRYLVKRTGEKVFLECVQDMDHENMFWYRQDPGLGLRLIYFSYDVKMKEKGDIPEGYSVSREKKERFSLILESASTNQTSMYLCASRGAGSDTQYFGPGTRLTVL.

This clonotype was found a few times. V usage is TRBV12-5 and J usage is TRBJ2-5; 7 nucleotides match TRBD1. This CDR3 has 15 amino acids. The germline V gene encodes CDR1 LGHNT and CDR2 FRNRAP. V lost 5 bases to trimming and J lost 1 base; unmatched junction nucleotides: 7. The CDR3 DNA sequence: TGTGCTAGTGGTCTCCGGGACAGAAGCCAAGAGACCCAGTACTTC. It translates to CASGLRDRSQETQYF.

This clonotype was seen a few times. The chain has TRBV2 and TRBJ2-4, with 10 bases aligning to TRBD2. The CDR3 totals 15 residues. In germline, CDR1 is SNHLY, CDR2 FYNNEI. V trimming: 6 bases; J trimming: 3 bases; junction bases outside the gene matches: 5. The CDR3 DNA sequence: TGTGCCAGCAGGACTAGCGGGCTAGGCAAAAACATTCAGTACTTC. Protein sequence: CASRTSGLGKNIQYF.

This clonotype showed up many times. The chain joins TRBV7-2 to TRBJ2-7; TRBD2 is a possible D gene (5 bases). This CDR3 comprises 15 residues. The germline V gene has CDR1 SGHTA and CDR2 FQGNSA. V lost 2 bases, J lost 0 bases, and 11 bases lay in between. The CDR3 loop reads CASSLLSGSSYEQYF. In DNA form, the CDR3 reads TGTGCCAGCAGCTTACTTTCGGGGAGCTCCTACGAGCAGTACTTC.

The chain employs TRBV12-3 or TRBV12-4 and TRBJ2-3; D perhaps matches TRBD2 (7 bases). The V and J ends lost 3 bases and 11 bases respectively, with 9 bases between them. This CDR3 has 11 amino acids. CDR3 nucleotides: TGTGCCAGCAGTTTGGGGGGGCGGCAGTATTTT. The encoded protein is CASSLGGRQYF.

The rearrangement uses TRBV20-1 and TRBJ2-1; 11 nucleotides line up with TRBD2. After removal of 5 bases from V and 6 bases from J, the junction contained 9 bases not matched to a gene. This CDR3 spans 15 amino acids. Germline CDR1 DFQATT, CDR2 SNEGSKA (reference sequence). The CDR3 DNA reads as TGCAGTGCTGCACGAACTAGCGGGAGACTCAATGAGCAGTTCTTC. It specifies CSAARTSGRLNEQFF.

The CDR3 region is CASSPPGGVGQPQHF. In nucleotides, the CDR3 is TGTGCCAGCTCACCACCAGGAGGGGTCGGGCAGCCCCAGCATTTT. The rearrangement joins TRBV18 to TRBJ1-5; D might be TRBD1 (5 bases). There are 15 residues in the CDR3. The germline V gene has CDR1 KGHSH and CDR2 LQKENI. The V gene lost 0 bases and the J gene lost 7 bases, with 13 bases spanning the gap.

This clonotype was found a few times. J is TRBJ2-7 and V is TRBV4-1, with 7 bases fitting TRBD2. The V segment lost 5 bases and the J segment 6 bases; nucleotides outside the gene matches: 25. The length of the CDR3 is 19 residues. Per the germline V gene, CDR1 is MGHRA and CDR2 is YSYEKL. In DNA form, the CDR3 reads TGCGCCAGCAGCAAAGGACTAGTTTACGGGGGTGGGGGTTTCGCCGAGCAGTACTTC. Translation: CASSKGLVYGGGGFAEQYF.